The present T cell receptor beta chain was sequenced within a study of T cells in Graves' hyperthyroidism and ophthalmopathy. Amplification yielded TCR beta CDR3 regions, with RNA transcripts as the source. A set of HTBI primers served as the primers for a first-round RT-PCR of the TCR CDR3. TCRdb reanalysed the multiplex PCR reads using MiXCR and keeps one entry per CDR3 protein. The sample holds hundreds of thousands of distinct CDR3 sequences; 14% are singletons and the top ten take 10%. The CDR3 has 15 amino acids. V lost 1 base to trimming and J lost 3 bases; unmatched junction nucleotides: 7. Germline CDR1 SGHNT, CDR2 YYREEE (reference sequence).

The TCR comes from a young woman with Graves' hyperthyroidism. This rearrangement joins TRBV5-4 to TRBJ2-7, with 7 bases identical to TRBD2. Sequencing was carried out using blood. CDR3 sequence: CASSLPASGIYEQYF. The CDR3 DNA follows: TGTGCCAGCAGCTTGCCGGCTAGCGGTATCTACGAGCAGTACTTC.